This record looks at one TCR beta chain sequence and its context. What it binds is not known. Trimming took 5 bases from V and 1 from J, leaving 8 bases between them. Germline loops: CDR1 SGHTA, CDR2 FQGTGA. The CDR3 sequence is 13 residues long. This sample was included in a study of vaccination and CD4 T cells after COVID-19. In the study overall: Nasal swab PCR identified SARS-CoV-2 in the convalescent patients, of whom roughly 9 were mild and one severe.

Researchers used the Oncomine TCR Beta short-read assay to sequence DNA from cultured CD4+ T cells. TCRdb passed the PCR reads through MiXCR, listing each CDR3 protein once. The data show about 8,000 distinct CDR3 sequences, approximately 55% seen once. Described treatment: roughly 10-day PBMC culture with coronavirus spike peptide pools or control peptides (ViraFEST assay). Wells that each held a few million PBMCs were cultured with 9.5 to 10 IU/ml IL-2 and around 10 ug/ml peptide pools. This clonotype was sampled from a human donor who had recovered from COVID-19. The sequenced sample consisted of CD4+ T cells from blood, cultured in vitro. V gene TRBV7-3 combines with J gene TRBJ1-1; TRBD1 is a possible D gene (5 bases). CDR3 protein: CASSAGQNTEAFF. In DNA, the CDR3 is TGTGCCAGCAGCGCCGGACAGAACACTGAAGCTTTCTTT.